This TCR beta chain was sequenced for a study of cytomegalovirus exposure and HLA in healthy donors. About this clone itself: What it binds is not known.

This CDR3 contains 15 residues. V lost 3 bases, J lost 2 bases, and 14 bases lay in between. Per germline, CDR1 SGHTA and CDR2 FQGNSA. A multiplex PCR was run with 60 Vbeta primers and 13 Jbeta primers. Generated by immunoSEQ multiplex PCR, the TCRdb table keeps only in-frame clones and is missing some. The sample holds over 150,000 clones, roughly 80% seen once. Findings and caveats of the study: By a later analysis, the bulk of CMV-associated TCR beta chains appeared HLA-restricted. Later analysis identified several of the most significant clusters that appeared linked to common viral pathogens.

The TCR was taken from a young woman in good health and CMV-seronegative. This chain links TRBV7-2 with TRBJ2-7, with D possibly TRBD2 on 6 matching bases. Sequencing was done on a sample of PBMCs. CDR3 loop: CASSFSGADPYEQYF. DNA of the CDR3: TGTGCCAGCAGCTTTTCGGGAGCGGATCCCTACGAGCAGTACTTC.